This T cell receptor (beta chain) originates from a study of resident and recirculating memory T cells in vitiligo. Here immunoSEQ multiplex PCR was the method, and the copy in TCRdb shows in-frame clones only, minus some. This table holds tens of thousands of clones, about 90% found once. CDR1 MNHEY and CDR2 SMNVEV come from the germline V gene (reference sequence). This CDR3 region has 13 residues. V was pared by 6 bases and J by 4 bases, with 10 bases between. This sequence was found in a male donor with vitiligo. Sequenced: blood. V usage is TRBV27 and J usage is TRBJ2-1, with TRBD1 as a possible D gene (6 bases). The CDR3 here is CASSRTGYNEQFF. Here the CDR3 DNA reads TGTGCCAGCAGCCGAACAGGGTACAATGAGCAGTTCTTC.